This TCR beta chain derives from a study of tumor and adjacent non-tumor tissue in lung cancer listed by TCRdb under 2018. Looking at the study overall: The cohort included about a dozen adenocarcinoma, 2 squamous cell carcinoma and 1 small cell lung cancer patients. The study compared bulk TCRbeta repertoires between lung tumor tissue and matched distant non-tumor lung tissue from 15 lung cancer patients. For each patient, one tumor sample and one normal lung sample were taken, giving approximately 30 paired specimens that underwent TCRbeta CDR3 sequencing. The approximately 15 enrolled patients, of whom around 10 were men and 5 were women, were aged roughly 30 to 85 years and were diagnosed with TNM stage I to III disease. In total, sequencing yielded 125,075,908 productive TCRbeta reads, which works out to an average of around 4.2 million reads per sample.

The protocol used for the library was multiplex PCR. Sequencing instrument: Illumina HiSeq 2500. TCRbeta libraries were built by three rounds of nested PCR using primers (Table S4), following protocols modified from ARM-PCR. Before sequencing, PCR products in the 200-500 bp range were cut out of the gel and cleaned up using the QIAquick gel extraction kit. In the source study's methods: Reads were cleaned with Trimmomatic, merged with FLASH into complete CDR3 sequences, and assigned to V(D)J germline segments with MiTCR. Clonal diversity was computed as the inverse Simpson's index with VDJtools. In-frame sequences lacking a premature stop codon were counted as productive reads. TCRdb cleaned the public reads at Q25 with fastp, built clones with MiXCR and kept in-frame beta chains. Identical CDR3 proteins give one entry, which carries the most common genes and DNA. What appears here as the V and J calls and clone size reflects TCRdb's work, not the paper's. Present in this sample are more than 70,000 distinct CDR3 sequences, around 57% of which were seen just once. Approximately 15% of the sample belongs to the ten largest clones.

RNA was isolated from bulk unsorted tissue, and RNA quality was assessed with a NanoDrop ND-1000 and an Agilent 2100. Donors were newly diagnosed lung cancer patients admitted for thoracic surgery in China between August and November 2014, without prior chemotherapy. Patients who had received previous radiotherapy or chemotherapy, or who had another concurrent cancer, were excluded from the study. Surgical tissue pieces of about 1-2.1 cm3 were preserved in RNAlater solution and stored at -80 °C until use. V is clipped by 8 bases and J by 0 bases, and the sequence between their germline boundaries is 11 bases long. CDR1 and CDR2 were assigned from the germline V gene (reference sequence) as MNHNY and SVGAGI. The cysteine opens and the phenylalanine closes a CDR3 of 14 amino acids. Solely the CDR3 DNA is kept, with 42 bases framed from the first base. This clonotype was found many times. What this receptor recognizes is not known. No much larger clone is present one base from it, and per-base qualities are unavailable.

Results and caveats for the whole study, not just this receptor: Only about 15 patients were in the cohort, and the authors stated that larger samples and more detailed clinical data are needed. Tumor tissue showed significantly greater TCR diversity (inverse Simpson) than normal lung tissue (about 400 vs 180, P = 0.0075, Mann-Whitney U test). Younger patients had significantly higher TCR diversity, and higher tumor TCR diversity was associated with shorter overall and disease-free survival. A significantly larger cumulative share of the repertoire was made up by the top 100 clones in normal lung than in tumor tissue. The methods do not name the sequencing platform or mention unique molecular identifiers. Peripheral blood was not sequenced, so blood TCRbeta repertoires in these lung cancer patients were not examined.

This chain is built from TRBV6-6 and TRBJ1-5; the D gene remains uncertain. The specimen was lung tumor tissue. The clonotype was recovered from a man between 65 and 85 years old with non-small cell lung cancer. The CDR3 corresponds to CASAGENSNQPQHF. The nucleotides are TGTGCCAGCGCCGGGGAAAATAGCAATCAGCCCCAGCATTTT.